This T cell receptor beta chain was recorded in a study of Ad26.COV2.S vaccination and SARS-CoV-2 variants. Study findings and constraints: It was reported that spike-specific CD8+ and CD4+ T cell responses were substantially broad after vaccination.

Sequenced by immunoSEQ multiplex PCR; TCRdb stores in-frame clones only, minus some. The sample carries about 350,000 clones, about 92% recorded once. As concerns this clone: What it binds is not known.

The junction had 5 bases not matched to a gene; V was cut back by 1 base and J by 7 bases. The CDR3 covers 16 residues. CDR1 is WSHSY and CDR2 is SAAADI in the germline V gene. The V call is TRBV10-2, the J call TRBJ2-1; the match to TRBD2 covers 12 bases. This receptor was taken from a human donor who had recovered from COVID-19. This material consisted of peripheral blood, taken after recovery from COVID-19. CDR3 sequence reads: CASSEFTSGGLNEQFF. CDR3 nucleotide sequence: TGCGCCAGCAGTGAGTTTACTAGCGGGGGGTTAAATGAGCAGTTCTTC.